This is a list of T cell receptor beta chains from one sample in a study of control samples from healthy donors and cancer patients. The method was immunoSEQ multiplex PCR; TCRdb's version includes in-frame clones alone and lacks a portion of them. Here the sample spans approximately 65,000 clones, around 92% being singletons. Sequenced sample: PBMCs. Receptor source: a man between 60 and 75 years old with lung cancer. CDR3s include the opening cysteine and the closing phenylalanine or tryptophan. The D gene is left open where the match is weak. Clone size appears in some rows only: once, few, many, or a class for an expanded clone.

cdr3_nt	cdr3_aa	j_call	v_call	clone_size	d_call
TGCAGCGTTGCACAGTTGAACACTGAAGCTTTCTTT	CSVAQLNTEAFF	TRBJ1-1	TRBV29-1	-	-
TGTGCCACCAGCAGAGCGCGTAGCTCCTACAATGAGCAGTTCTTC	CATSRARSSYNEQFF	TRBJ2-1	TRBV15	few	-
TGCAGCGTTGAAGAGGGGACGGCGAGCTCCTACGAGCAGTACTTC	CSVEEGTASSYEQYF	TRBJ2-7	TRBV29-1	-	-
TGTGCCAGCTCGAGGGACTCCTACAATGAGCAGTTCTTC	CASSRDSYNEQFF	TRBJ2-1	TRBV18	-	-
TGTGCCAGCAGCCCAGGGACAGGGGGATATAATTCACCCCTCCACTTT	CASSPGTGGYNSPLHF	TRBJ1-6	TRBV7-9	-	TRBD1
TGTGCCAGCAGTCAGAGGGTAGGGGATCAGCCCCAGCATTTT	CASSQRVGDQPQHF	TRBJ1-5	TRBV6-6	-	-
TGTGCTAGTGGTTTGGTACGAAGCGGGGGGGCGAACACCGGGGAGCTGTTTTTT	CASGLVRSGGANTGELFF	TRBJ2-2	TRBV12-5	once	TRBD2
TGCGCCAGCAGCCTGAGATTTTCCTCGAGGGGCCACGGAAACACCATATATTTT	CASSLRFSSRGHGNTIYF	TRBJ1-3	TRBV23-1	-	-
TGCGCCAGCAGTGCCCCAGGGGCTCAAGAGACCCAGTACTTC	CASSAPGAQETQYF	TRBJ2-5	TRBV10-1	-	-
TGTGCCAGCAGCGTAGCTGGCGACACCGGGGAGCTGTTTTTT	CASSVAGDTGELFF	TRBJ2-2	TRBV9	-	-
TGTGCCAGCAGTGAGCTTTTAGCGGGGGGGACCGGGGAGCTGTTTTTT	CASSELLAGGTGELFF	TRBJ2-2	TRBV6-1	-	TRBD2
TGTGCCAGCAGCCAGGACAGGGGAACGGCTAAGGAGACCCAGTACTTC	CASSQDRGTAKETQYF	TRBJ2-5	TRBV3-1/TRBV3-2	-	TRBD1
TGTGCCAGCAGTGAATCCGCGAGGAGGAGGGATGTGAGGACCCAGTACTTC	CASSESARRRDVRTQYF	TRBJ2-5	TRBV6-1	-	-
TGTGCCAGCAGTGAACAACTGATAAACACCGGGGAGCTGTTTTTT	CASSEQLINTGELFF	TRBJ2-2	TRBV6-1	-	-
TGCGCCAGCAGCCCGGCGGGGCAGGGGGCAGGCTATGGCTACACCTTC	CASSPAGQGAGYGYTF	TRBJ1-2	TRBV5-1	-	TRBD1
TGTGCCAGCTCCCGAACAGGGATCTCTGGAAACACCATATATTTT	CASSRTGISGNTIYF	TRBJ1-3	TRBV18	-	-
TGTGCCAGCAGCGCCCGGGAGGGTCAGCCCCAGCATTTT	CASSAREGQPQHF	TRBJ1-5	TRBV7-3	-	-
TGTGCTAGTGGTTTTTACAGGGATGGTACTAGCGTAGCAGAGACCCAGTACTTC	CASGFYRDGTSVAETQYF	TRBJ2-5	TRBV12-5	-	-
TGCGCCAGCAGCTTGGAGGGACAGGATAATTCACCCCTCCACTTT	CASSLEGQDNSPLHF	TRBJ1-6	TRBV5-1	-	TRBD1
TGTGCCAGCAGCCACAGACGGGGTAGCACAGATACGCAGTATTTT	CASSHRRGSTDTQYF	TRBJ2-3	TRBV5-8	-	-
TGTGCCAGCACTGGGACGGTCTATGGCTACACCTTC	CASTGTVYGYTF	TRBJ1-2	TRBV2	-	-
TGTGCCACCAGTGATCCCGCACAGGGCACCGGGGAGCTGTTTTTT	CATSDPAQGTGELFF	TRBJ2-2	TRBV24-1	-	-
TGTGCCAGCAGCTGGGGACAAAACACTGAAGCTTTCTTT	CASSWGQNTEAFF	TRBJ1-1	TRBV7-2	-	-
TGTGCCACCAGCAGGGACGGGAATGAAAAACTGTTTTTT	CATSRDGNEKLFF	TRBJ1-4	TRBV15	-	-
TGTGCCAGCAGTTACTCGGGGACAGGGGGCTTGTCACCCCTCCACTTT	CASSYSGTGGLSPLHF	TRBJ1-6	TRBV6-5	-	TRBD1
TGTGCCTGGTTACGGACAGGGGCATGGACTGAAGCTTTCTTT	CAWLRTGAWTEAFF	TRBJ1-1	TRBV30	-	TRBD1
TGTGCCAGCAGCAAAGGCACAGGCGGGAATGAGCAGTACTTC	CASSKGTGGNEQYF	TRBJ2-7	TRBV21-1	-	-
TGTGCCAGCAGCCAGGACAGGCAAGAGACCCAGTACTTC	CASSQDRQETQYF	TRBJ2-5	TRBV7-3	-	TRBD1
TGTGCCTGGAGTGTAAAACCATGGGAGTCCCTGCGCCAAGAGACCCAGTACTTC	CAWSVKPWESLRQETQYF	TRBJ2-5	TRBV30	-	-
TGTGCCAGCAGTGAATCGAGGGGATATGGCTACACCTTC	CASSESRGYGYTF	TRBJ1-2	TRBV6-1	-	-
TGTGCCTGGGTTCCGGGACAGGGTGCCTATGGCTACACCTTC	CAWVPGQGAYGYTF	TRBJ1-2	TRBV30	-	TRBD1
TGTGCCAGCAGCTTATTCGGACAGGGGGCAGGGAACACTGAAGCTTTCTTT	CASSLFGQGAGNTEAFF	TRBJ1-1	TRBV7-3	few	TRBD1
TGTGCCAGCAGCTTTATGGGGAATGAAAAACTGTTTTTT	CASSFMGNEKLFF	TRBJ1-4	TRBV7-2	once	-